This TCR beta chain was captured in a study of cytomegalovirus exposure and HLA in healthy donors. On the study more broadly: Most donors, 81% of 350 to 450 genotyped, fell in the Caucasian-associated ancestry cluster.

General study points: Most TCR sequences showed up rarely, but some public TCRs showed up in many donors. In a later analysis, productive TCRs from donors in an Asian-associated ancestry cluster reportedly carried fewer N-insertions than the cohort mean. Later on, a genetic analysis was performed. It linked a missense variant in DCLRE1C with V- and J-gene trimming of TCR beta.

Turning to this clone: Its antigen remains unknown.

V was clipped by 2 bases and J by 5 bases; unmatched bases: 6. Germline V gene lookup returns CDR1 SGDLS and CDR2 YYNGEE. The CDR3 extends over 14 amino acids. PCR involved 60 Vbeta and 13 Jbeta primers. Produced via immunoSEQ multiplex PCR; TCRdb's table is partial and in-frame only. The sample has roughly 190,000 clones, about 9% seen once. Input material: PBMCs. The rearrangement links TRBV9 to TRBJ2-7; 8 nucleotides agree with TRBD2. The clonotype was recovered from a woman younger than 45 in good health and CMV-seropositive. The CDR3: CASSVGTSPHEQYF. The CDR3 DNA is TGTGCCAGCAGCGTGGGGACTAGTCCCCACGAGCAGTACTTC.